This T cell receptor beta chain came from a study of response to subunit inactivated influenza vaccine. Study-wide results and caveats: Authors suggested few new T cells are recruited by each seasonal influenza vaccination.

TCRdb recomputed calls from the RT-PCR reads with MiXCR, one row per CDR3 protein. The table includes 610,000 or so distinct CDR3 sequences, 11% to 15% detected once. A few counts support this clonotype. The antigen remains undetermined. Germline V gives CDR1 ENHRY, CDR2 SYGVKD. The CDR3 runs to 14 residues. V shed 9 bases, J shed 5 bases, and the junction held 8 bases outside the gene matches. The chain combines TRBV10-3 with TRBJ2-3, with 10 nucleotides matching TRBD2. The TCR comes from a man in his fifties who received an inactivated influenza vaccine. The source material was PBMCs from blood, sampled 11 to 12 days after vaccination. The CDR3 bases are TGTGCCATGGGGGGGGCTAGCGGGAGAGATACGCAGTATTTT. Protein sequence: CAMGGASGRDTQYF.